The next 14 T cell receptor beta chains were all read from a single sample in a study of cytomegalovirus exposure and HLA in healthy donors. Vbeta (60) and Jbeta (13) primers were used in the PCR. Method: immunoSEQ multiplex PCR; TCRdb's copy keeps in-frame clones and lacks some. The sample includes 130,000 to 150,000 clones, around 78% seen only once; the top ten take roughly 2.8%. The sequencing input was PBMCs. These receptors were collected from a male donor in good health and CMV-seronegative.

V usage is TRBV30 and J usage is TRBJ1-2; 8 bases are shared with TRBD1. CDR3 size: 13 residues. Trimming at V came to 8 bases and at J to 7 bases, leaving 12 bases not matched to a gene. Germline V lookup: CDR1 GTSNPN, CDR2 SVGIG (reference sequence). The CDR3 nucleotides read TGTGCCCGGGGACAGGACGCCTTCTCTGGCTACACCTTC. As protein: CARGQDAFSGYTF.

The V and J genes are TRBV6-6 and TRBJ1-2, with a weak D call TRBD1 (6 bases). The CDR3 sequence is 13 residues long. Germline V CDR1 and CDR2: MNHNY, SVGAGI (reference sequence). V was shortened by 6 bases and J by 8 bases, with 16 bases between the two germline ends. The CDR3 bases are TGTGCCAGCAGCGGGCTACAGGGATACGGCTACACCTTC. The encoded protein is CASSGLQGYGYTF.

This chain joins TRBV25-1 and TRBJ1-1; TRBD1 matches 9 bases. V was clipped by 7 bases and J by 1 base; unmatched bases: 7. The CDR3 runs to 15 residues. Germline V lookup: CDR1 MGHDK, CDR2 SYGVNS. The CDR3 region is CASTDMGQGNTEAFF. The CDR3 coding sequence is TGTGCCAGCACTGATATGGGACAGGGGAACACTGAAGCTTTCTTT.

For this clone: Relative to the germline gene, one junction end is altered; a read error may explain this. The same CDR3 also results from other DNA sequences found in this sample. V and J are TRBV25-1 and TRBJ1-6; 9 bases align to TRBD1. CDR3 size: 16 residues. Germline V lookup: CDR1 MGHDK, CDR2 SYGVNS. The CDR3 DNA reads as TGTGCCAGCAGTGAATATACAGGGGGCCCCAATTCACCCCTCCACTTC. It specifies CASSEYTGGPNSPLHF.

The sample holds a few counts of this clone. The CDR3 DNA reads TGCGCCAGCAGCCAAGTAGAGGTTTCCGTTGAAAAACTGTTTTTT. Protein product: CASSQVEVSVEKLFF. The chain recombines TRBV4-1 with TRBJ1-4, with unresolved D. Trimming removed 1 base at V and 7 bases at J, with 13 bases between. Germline V CDR1 and CDR2: MGHRA, YSYEKL. The CDR3 covers 15 residues.

The chain has TRBV13 and TRBJ2-7, with 10 bases aligning to TRBD2. With 6 bases clipped from V and 0 bases from J, the junction kept 11 bases outside the gene matches. The CDR3 runs 17 residues. Germline V gene sequence: CDR1 PRHDT, CDR2 FYEKMQ (reference sequence). The CDR3 reads CASSQTLAGVSSYEQYF. DNA of the CDR3: TGTGCCAGCAGTCAAACTCTAGCGGGAGTTAGCTCCTACGAGCAGTACTTC.

The genes are TRBV6-4 and TRBJ1-2, with 7 bases identical to TRBD1. V lost 3 bases to trimming and J lost 0 bases; unmatched junction nucleotides: 13. The germline CDR1 and CDR2 sequences are MRHNA and SNTAGT. The CDR3 covers 18 residues. CDR3 residues: CASSDSFRDRSANYGYTF. The CDR3 nucleotides are TGTGCCAGCAGTGATTCGTTCCGGGACAGATCTGCTAACTATGGCTACACCTTC.

The chain has TRBV13 and TRBJ1-2; a possible D gene is TRBD1 (5 bases). CDR3 length: 14 amino acids. The germline V gene has CDR1 PRHDT and CDR2 FYEKMQ (reference sequence). V dropped 1 base and J dropped 2 bases, with 8 bases sitting between them. This CDR3 is CASSLDQGNYGYTF. The CDR3 bases are TGTGCCAGCAGCTTAGATCAGGGAAACTATGGCTACACCTTC.

Here the CDR3 reads CASWEGFTEAFF. CDR3 bases: TGTGCCTCTTGGGAGGGGTTCACTGAAGCTTTCTTT. V gene TRBV30 combines with J gene TRBJ1-1, with a tentative D call TRBD1 (5 bases). The germline gives CDR1 GTSNPN, CDR2 SVGIG (reference sequence). V was shortened by 7 bases and J by 4 bases, with 13 bases between the two germline ends. CDR3 length equals 12 residues.

The chain couples TRBV27 to TRBJ2-7; 11 positions agree with TRBD1. CDR3 length equals 14 residues. V was pared by 1 base and J by 7 bases, with 3 bases of the junction left unmatched. Germline V lookup: CDR1 MNHEY, CDR2 SMNVEV (reference sequence). CDR3 nucleotides: TGTGCCAGCAGTTTATGGGGACAGGGGGGTGAGCAGTACTTC. Its protein product is CASSLWGQGGEQYF.

The chain employs TRBV30 and TRBJ2-7, with a possible D match to TRBD2 (5 bases). The CDR3 spans 13 residues. V was clipped by 4 bases and J by 0 bases, with 10 bases between them. Germline V CDR1 and CDR2: GTSNPN, SVGIG (reference sequence). CDR3 loop: CAWTSEDSYEQYF. The CDR3 DNA follows: TGTGCCTGGACATCGGAGGACTCCTACGAGCAGTACTTC.

Remarks on this clone: Germline and junction disagree at one end, which may indicate a read error. This chain links TRBV7-7 with TRBJ1-3; possible D gene TRBD1, 6 bases. The germline V gene has CDR1 SSHAT and CDR2 FNYEAQ (reference sequence). This CDR3 contains 15 residues. CDR3 protein: CASSLAQGTGNTIYF. The CDR3, as DNA: TGTGCTAGCAGCTTAGCGCAGGGGACTGGAAACACCATATATTTT. The full variable domain, rest sourced from reference TRBV7-7 and TRBJ1-3, is GAGVSQSPRYKVTKRGQDVTLRCDPISSHATLYWYQQALGQGPEFLTYFNYEAQPDKSGLPSDRFSAERPEGSISTLTIQRTEQRDSAMYRCASSLAQGTGNTIYFGEGSWLTVV.

This chain connects TRBV27 to TRBJ1-2; the D is unclear. The CDR3 length is 19 residues. Germline CDR1 is MNHEY and CDR2 is SMNVEV (reference sequence). V shed 5 bases and J shed 4 bases, with 29 bases lying between them. The CDR3 protein is CASSLSGYREEARSYGYTF. CDR3 sequence (DNA): TGTGCCAGCAGTCTCTCAGGTTACCGGGAGGAGGCTCGCAGCTATGGCTACACCTTC.

The table lists this clone with a few counts. The V gene is TRBV18, the J gene TRBJ1-5; 10 bases agree with TRBD1. Germline CDR1 reads KGHSH; CDR2 reads LQKENI. There are 14 residues in the CDR3. V lost 5 bases to trimming and J lost 5 bases; unmatched junction nucleotides: 3. The CDR3 protein is CASSDGQGDQPQHF. DNA for the CDR3: TGTGCCAGCTCAGACGGACAGGGGGATCAGCCCCAGCATTTT.